The 25 T cell receptor beta chains in this list originate from one sample, sequenced in a study of CD8 T cells in Susac syndrome. The RNA, about 0.45 to 1 ug, was put through reverse transcription using random hexamers. MiXCR, run by TCRdb on the immunoSEQ multiplex PCR reads, gives a single entry per CDR3 protein. Here the sample spans some 180,000 distinct CDR3 sequences, 90% to 95% being singletons. Sequencing was performed on CD4+ T cells from PBMCs. Receptors were obtained from a human donor with Susac syndrome.

This chain links TRBV18 with TRBJ2-5; maybe TRBD1 (5 bases). Trimming removed 6 bases at V and 4 bases at J, with 15 bases between. This CDR3 spans 14 amino acids. CDR1 and CDR2 (germline): KGHSH, LQKENI. The CDR3 bases are TGTGCCAGCTCCATACCGAGCCAGGGAGAGACCCAGTACTTC. Encoded protein: CASSIPSQGETQYF.

The chain combines TRBV9 with TRBJ2-2; D could derive from TRBD1 or TRBD2 (6 bases each). The germline gives CDR1 SGDLS, CDR2 YYNGEE. This CDR3 has 14 residues. Between the trimmed V and J ends, which lost 4 bases and 7 bases, there was a span of 14 bases. The CDR3 sequence is CASSPQGRNGELFF. CDR3 coding DNA: TGTGCCAGCAGCCCCCAGGGGAGGAACGGGGAGCTGTTTTTT.

The genes are TRBV20-1 and TRBJ1-2; D remains ambiguous. The V gene lost 4 bases and the J gene lost 7 bases, with 7 bases spanning the gap. The CDR3 is 10 amino acids. The germline CDR1 and CDR2 sequences are DFQATT and SNEGSKA (reference sequence). The CDR3 loop is CSATKSGYTF. The CDR3 nucleotides are TGCAGTGCTACGAAAAGTGGCTACACCTTC.

This clonotype was detected only once. The chain has TRBV6-5 and TRBJ2-7; possibly TRBD1 for D (5 bases). V shed 2 bases and J shed 3 bases, with 17 bases lying between them. This CDR3 is built from 16 residues. Germline-derived CDR1 and CDR2 are MNHEY and SVGAGI. The CDR3 sequence is CASSYGAGFQGYEQYF. Written as DNA, the CDR3 is TGTGCCAGCAGTTACGGGGCCGGGTTTCAAGGCTACGAGCAGTACTTC.

This clonotype appeared a single time. This chain connects TRBV4-2 to TRBJ2-7, with D possibly TRBD2 on 6 matching bases. Between the trimmed V and J ends, which lost 1 base and 4 bases, there was a span of 14 bases. Germline V gives CDR1 LGHNA, CDR2 YNFKEQ. This CDR3 has 15 residues. The CDR3, as DNA: TGTGCCAGCAGCCAAGCGGCGGGGCTGCAGTACGAGCAGTACTTC. Protein: CASSQAAGLQYEQYF.

This chain uses TRBV6-1 with TRBJ2-2; possibly TRBD1 or TRBD2 for D (6 bases each). The CDR3 is 15 amino acids. Deletions cut 4 bases from V and 6 bases from J, with 15 bases between. Germline values: CDR1 MNHNS, CDR2 SASEGT. CDR3 in DNA: TGTGCCAGCAGTGTACAAGGAGGGGGATCCGGGGAGCTGTTTTTT. This sequence encodes CASSVQGGGSGELFF.

V usage is TRBV30 and J usage is TRBJ1-1; D is perhaps TRBD1 (6 bases). V gave up 4 bases and J gave up 9 bases, with 15 bases separating them. The germline V gene encodes CDR1 GTSNPN and CDR2 SVGIG (reference sequence). The CDR3 contains 12 residues. In nucleotides, the CDR3 is TGTGCCTGGATCCAAGGACAGATACAAGCTTTCTTT. It specifies CAWIQGQIQAFF.

V gene TRBV14 combines with J gene TRBJ2-3; a weak D match, TRBD2 (6 bases). Germline-derived CDR1 and CDR2 are SGHDN and FVKESK. The CDR3 extends over 14 amino acids. Trimming removed 3 bases from V and 2 bases from J, with 9 bases in between. The CDR3 nucleotides are TGTGCCAGCAGCCAGCTAGCGCCCACAGATACGCAGTATTTT. This translates into CASSQLAPTDTQYF.

The chain recombines TRBV20-1 with TRBJ1-5; maybe TRBD1 (5 bases). Germline V gives CDR1 DFQATT, CDR2 SNEGSKA (reference sequence). The CDR3 has 17 residues. V was clipped by 6 bases and J by 1 base, with 22 bases between them. CDR3 nucleotide sequence: TGCAGTGCCGCACCAACGATGGGACGTGTCAGCAATCAGCCCCAGCATTTT. This encodes CSAAPTMGRVSNQPQHF.

The chain uses TRBV6-5 and TRBJ2-7, with 9 bases matching TRBD2. Germline-derived CDR1 and CDR2 are MNHEY and SVGAGI. The CDR3 is 15 residues long. J lost 4 bases, V lost 2 bases, and 6 bases had no gene match. CDR3 residues: CASSYRAGGWYEQYF. The CDR3 DNA reads TGTGCCAGCAGTTACCGGGCGGGAGGGTGGTACGAGCAGTACTTC.

CDR3 sequence reads: CASSELLANTGELFF. The CDR3 nucleotides are TGTGCCAGCAGTGAACTGCTAGCGAACACCGGGGAGCTGTTTTTT. The V gene is TRBV2, the J gene TRBJ2-2; unclear D gene. CDR3 length: 15 residues. CDR1 and CDR2 from the germline V gene are SNHLY and FYNNEI. The V and J ends lost 2 bases and 0 bases respectively, with 7 bases between them. Combining the CDR3 with reference TRBV2 and TRBJ2-2 gives the whole variable domain EPEVTQTPSHQVTQMGQEVILRCVPISNHLYFYWYRQILGQKVEFLVSFYNNEISEKSEIFDDQFSVERPDGSNFTLKIRSTKLEDSAMYFCASSELLANTGELFFGEGSRLTVL.

This chain joins TRBV20-1 and TRBJ1-4; D ambiguous. Trimming pared 0 bases from V and 7 bases from J, leaving 15 bases between. The CDR3 runs to 15 residues. CDR1 DFQATT and CDR2 SNEGSKA come from the germline V gene (reference sequence). DNA of the CDR3: TGCAGTGCTAGAGATGGTCAACAAATGAGTGAAAAACTGTTTTTT. Translation gives CSARDGQQMSEKLFF.

The CDR3 loop is CASSWTSGGSEQYF. The CDR3 nucleotides read TGCGCCAGCAGCTGGACTAGCGGGGGGAGCGAGCAGTACTTC. This chain links TRBV5-1 with TRBJ2-7; 14 bases match TRBD2. V lost 3 bases, J lost 6 bases, and 2 bases stayed unmatched. CDR3 length: 14 amino acids. Germline V CDR1 and CDR2: SGHRS, YFSETQ.

This rearrangement joins TRBV5-1 to TRBJ2-6, with D maybe TRBD1 (9 bases). From germline, CDR1 is SGHRS and CDR2 YFSETQ. Trimming pared 7 bases from V and 2 bases from J, leaving 25 bases between. The CDR3 totals 19 residues. The CDR3 DNA sequence: TGCGCCAGCCGACCGCTTAGCGGGACAGGGAGTACTGGGGCCAACGTCCTGACTTTC. Translating it yields CASRPLSGTGSTGANVLTF.

The chain employs TRBV5-1 and TRBJ1-2; D may be TRBD1 (6 bases). The CDR3 totals 15 residues. Trimming cost V 2 bases and J 4 bases, with 15 bases left between them. Per germline, CDR1 SGHRS and CDR2 YFSETQ. The CDR3 loop reads CASSLSPGQSYGYTF. DNA of the CDR3: TGCGCCAGCAGCTTATCCCCCGGACAGAGCTATGGCTACACCTTC.

The chain recombines TRBV20-1 with TRBJ1-6; no clear D. Per the germline V gene, CDR1 is DFQATT and CDR2 is SNEGSKA (reference sequence). The V end lost 1 base, the J end lost 3 bases, and 13 bases lay between the germline ends. The CDR3 sequence is 16 residues long. As DNA, the CDR3 is TGCAGTGCTAGAGTGCGTGGGAACCGCTATAATTCACCCCTCCACTTT. Residues: CSARVRGNRYNSPLHF.

This CDR3 reads CSASYMGRSNSPLHF. The CDR3 DNA is TGCAGTGCTAGTTATATGGGACGGTCAAATTCACCCCTCCACTTT. The chain employs TRBV20-1 and TRBJ1-6, with D perhaps TRBD1 (5 bases). The CDR3 runs 15 residues. V was shortened by 3 bases and J by 7 bases, with 16 bases between the two germline ends. Germline-derived CDR1 and CDR2 are DFQATT and SNEGSKA (reference sequence).

The chain joins TRBV5-4 to TRBJ2-3, with D unclear. CDR1 and CDR2 from the germline V gene are SGHNT and YYREEE (reference sequence). The V end lost 4 bases, the J end lost 1 base, and 13 bases lay between the germline ends. This CDR3 spans 15 amino acids. The CDR3 region has the DNA TGTGCCAGCAGCCTTGATTGGGCCGGCACAGATACGCAGTATTTT. Amino acids: CASSLDWAGTDTQYF.

The chain uses TRBV5-6 and TRBJ1-2; D call uncertain. V gave up 1 base and J gave up 5 bases, with 9 bases separating them. The CDR3 loop spans 13 amino acids. Germline V lookup: CDR1 SGHDT, CDR2 YYEEEE. The chain's CDR3 is CASSLSRTYGYTF. CDR3 coding DNA: TGTGCCAGCAGCTTGAGCAGAACATATGGCTACACCTTC.

J is TRBJ2-7 and V is TRBV5-1; 12 bases align to TRBD2. This CDR3 has 17 amino acids. The J segment lost 2 bases and the V segment lost 3 bases, leaving 9 bases of the junction unmatched. CDR1 is SGHRS and CDR2 is YFSETQ in the germline V gene. The CDR3 sequence: CASSWGLAGALTYEQYF. CDR3 coding DNA: TGCGCCAGCAGCTGGGGACTAGCGGGCGCACTGACCTACGAGCAGTACTTC.

The chain has TRBV3-1 and TRBJ2-3; 8 positions match TRBD2. Germline assignment: CDR1 LGHDT and CDR2 YNNKEL (reference sequence). The J segment lost 2 bases and the V segment lost 0 bases, leaving 4 bases of the junction unmatched. This CDR3 has 16 residues. The CDR3 coding sequence is TGTGCCAGCAGCCAAGAGGGCGGGGGGACCACAGATACGCAGTATTTT. Protein sequence: CASSQEGGGTTDTQYF.

The DNA for the CDR3 is TGCAGCGTTGGACGCGCTCGCGCTGAAGCTTTCTTT. This sequence encodes CSVGRARAEAFF. The V gene is TRBV29-1, the J gene TRBJ1-1; D ambiguous. V lost 4 bases and J lost 6, with 12 bases in between. This CDR3 has 12 residues. In germline, CDR1 is SQVTM, CDR2 ANQGSEA.

The chain's CDR3 is CASSPRQGNYGYTF. CDR3 nucleotide sequence: TGTGCCAGCAGCCCAAGACAGGGAAACTATGGCTACACCTTC. J is TRBJ1-2 and V is TRBV7-9; 7 positions agree with TRBD1. This CDR3 is 14 amino acids long. Germline V gene data show CDR1 as SEHNR and CDR2 as FQNEAQ (reference sequence). V shed 5 bases and J 2 bases; nucleotides not matched to a gene: 5.

The chain carries TRBV29-1 and TRBJ2-1; a possible D gene is TRBD2 (6 bases). V lost 4 bases and J lost 9, with 22 bases in between. Germline-derived CDR1 and CDR2 are SQVTM and ANQGSEA. The length of the CDR3 is 15 residues. The CDR3 region is CSVVELGGERAEQFF. Here the CDR3 DNA reads TGCAGCGTTGTCGAACTCGGCGGGGAGCGTGCTGAGCAGTTCTTC.

This clonotype came up once. In DNA form, the CDR3 reads TGCAGCGCCGCGCCAAGGCTAGCGTGGAACGAGCAGTACTTC. This sequence encodes CSAAPRLAWNEQYF. This chain uses TRBV29-1 with TRBJ2-7, with D maybe TRBD2 (6 bases). V was pared by 7 bases and J by 5 bases, with 21 bases between. Germline V gene sequence: CDR1 SQVTM, CDR2 ANQGSEA. CDR3 length: 14 residues.